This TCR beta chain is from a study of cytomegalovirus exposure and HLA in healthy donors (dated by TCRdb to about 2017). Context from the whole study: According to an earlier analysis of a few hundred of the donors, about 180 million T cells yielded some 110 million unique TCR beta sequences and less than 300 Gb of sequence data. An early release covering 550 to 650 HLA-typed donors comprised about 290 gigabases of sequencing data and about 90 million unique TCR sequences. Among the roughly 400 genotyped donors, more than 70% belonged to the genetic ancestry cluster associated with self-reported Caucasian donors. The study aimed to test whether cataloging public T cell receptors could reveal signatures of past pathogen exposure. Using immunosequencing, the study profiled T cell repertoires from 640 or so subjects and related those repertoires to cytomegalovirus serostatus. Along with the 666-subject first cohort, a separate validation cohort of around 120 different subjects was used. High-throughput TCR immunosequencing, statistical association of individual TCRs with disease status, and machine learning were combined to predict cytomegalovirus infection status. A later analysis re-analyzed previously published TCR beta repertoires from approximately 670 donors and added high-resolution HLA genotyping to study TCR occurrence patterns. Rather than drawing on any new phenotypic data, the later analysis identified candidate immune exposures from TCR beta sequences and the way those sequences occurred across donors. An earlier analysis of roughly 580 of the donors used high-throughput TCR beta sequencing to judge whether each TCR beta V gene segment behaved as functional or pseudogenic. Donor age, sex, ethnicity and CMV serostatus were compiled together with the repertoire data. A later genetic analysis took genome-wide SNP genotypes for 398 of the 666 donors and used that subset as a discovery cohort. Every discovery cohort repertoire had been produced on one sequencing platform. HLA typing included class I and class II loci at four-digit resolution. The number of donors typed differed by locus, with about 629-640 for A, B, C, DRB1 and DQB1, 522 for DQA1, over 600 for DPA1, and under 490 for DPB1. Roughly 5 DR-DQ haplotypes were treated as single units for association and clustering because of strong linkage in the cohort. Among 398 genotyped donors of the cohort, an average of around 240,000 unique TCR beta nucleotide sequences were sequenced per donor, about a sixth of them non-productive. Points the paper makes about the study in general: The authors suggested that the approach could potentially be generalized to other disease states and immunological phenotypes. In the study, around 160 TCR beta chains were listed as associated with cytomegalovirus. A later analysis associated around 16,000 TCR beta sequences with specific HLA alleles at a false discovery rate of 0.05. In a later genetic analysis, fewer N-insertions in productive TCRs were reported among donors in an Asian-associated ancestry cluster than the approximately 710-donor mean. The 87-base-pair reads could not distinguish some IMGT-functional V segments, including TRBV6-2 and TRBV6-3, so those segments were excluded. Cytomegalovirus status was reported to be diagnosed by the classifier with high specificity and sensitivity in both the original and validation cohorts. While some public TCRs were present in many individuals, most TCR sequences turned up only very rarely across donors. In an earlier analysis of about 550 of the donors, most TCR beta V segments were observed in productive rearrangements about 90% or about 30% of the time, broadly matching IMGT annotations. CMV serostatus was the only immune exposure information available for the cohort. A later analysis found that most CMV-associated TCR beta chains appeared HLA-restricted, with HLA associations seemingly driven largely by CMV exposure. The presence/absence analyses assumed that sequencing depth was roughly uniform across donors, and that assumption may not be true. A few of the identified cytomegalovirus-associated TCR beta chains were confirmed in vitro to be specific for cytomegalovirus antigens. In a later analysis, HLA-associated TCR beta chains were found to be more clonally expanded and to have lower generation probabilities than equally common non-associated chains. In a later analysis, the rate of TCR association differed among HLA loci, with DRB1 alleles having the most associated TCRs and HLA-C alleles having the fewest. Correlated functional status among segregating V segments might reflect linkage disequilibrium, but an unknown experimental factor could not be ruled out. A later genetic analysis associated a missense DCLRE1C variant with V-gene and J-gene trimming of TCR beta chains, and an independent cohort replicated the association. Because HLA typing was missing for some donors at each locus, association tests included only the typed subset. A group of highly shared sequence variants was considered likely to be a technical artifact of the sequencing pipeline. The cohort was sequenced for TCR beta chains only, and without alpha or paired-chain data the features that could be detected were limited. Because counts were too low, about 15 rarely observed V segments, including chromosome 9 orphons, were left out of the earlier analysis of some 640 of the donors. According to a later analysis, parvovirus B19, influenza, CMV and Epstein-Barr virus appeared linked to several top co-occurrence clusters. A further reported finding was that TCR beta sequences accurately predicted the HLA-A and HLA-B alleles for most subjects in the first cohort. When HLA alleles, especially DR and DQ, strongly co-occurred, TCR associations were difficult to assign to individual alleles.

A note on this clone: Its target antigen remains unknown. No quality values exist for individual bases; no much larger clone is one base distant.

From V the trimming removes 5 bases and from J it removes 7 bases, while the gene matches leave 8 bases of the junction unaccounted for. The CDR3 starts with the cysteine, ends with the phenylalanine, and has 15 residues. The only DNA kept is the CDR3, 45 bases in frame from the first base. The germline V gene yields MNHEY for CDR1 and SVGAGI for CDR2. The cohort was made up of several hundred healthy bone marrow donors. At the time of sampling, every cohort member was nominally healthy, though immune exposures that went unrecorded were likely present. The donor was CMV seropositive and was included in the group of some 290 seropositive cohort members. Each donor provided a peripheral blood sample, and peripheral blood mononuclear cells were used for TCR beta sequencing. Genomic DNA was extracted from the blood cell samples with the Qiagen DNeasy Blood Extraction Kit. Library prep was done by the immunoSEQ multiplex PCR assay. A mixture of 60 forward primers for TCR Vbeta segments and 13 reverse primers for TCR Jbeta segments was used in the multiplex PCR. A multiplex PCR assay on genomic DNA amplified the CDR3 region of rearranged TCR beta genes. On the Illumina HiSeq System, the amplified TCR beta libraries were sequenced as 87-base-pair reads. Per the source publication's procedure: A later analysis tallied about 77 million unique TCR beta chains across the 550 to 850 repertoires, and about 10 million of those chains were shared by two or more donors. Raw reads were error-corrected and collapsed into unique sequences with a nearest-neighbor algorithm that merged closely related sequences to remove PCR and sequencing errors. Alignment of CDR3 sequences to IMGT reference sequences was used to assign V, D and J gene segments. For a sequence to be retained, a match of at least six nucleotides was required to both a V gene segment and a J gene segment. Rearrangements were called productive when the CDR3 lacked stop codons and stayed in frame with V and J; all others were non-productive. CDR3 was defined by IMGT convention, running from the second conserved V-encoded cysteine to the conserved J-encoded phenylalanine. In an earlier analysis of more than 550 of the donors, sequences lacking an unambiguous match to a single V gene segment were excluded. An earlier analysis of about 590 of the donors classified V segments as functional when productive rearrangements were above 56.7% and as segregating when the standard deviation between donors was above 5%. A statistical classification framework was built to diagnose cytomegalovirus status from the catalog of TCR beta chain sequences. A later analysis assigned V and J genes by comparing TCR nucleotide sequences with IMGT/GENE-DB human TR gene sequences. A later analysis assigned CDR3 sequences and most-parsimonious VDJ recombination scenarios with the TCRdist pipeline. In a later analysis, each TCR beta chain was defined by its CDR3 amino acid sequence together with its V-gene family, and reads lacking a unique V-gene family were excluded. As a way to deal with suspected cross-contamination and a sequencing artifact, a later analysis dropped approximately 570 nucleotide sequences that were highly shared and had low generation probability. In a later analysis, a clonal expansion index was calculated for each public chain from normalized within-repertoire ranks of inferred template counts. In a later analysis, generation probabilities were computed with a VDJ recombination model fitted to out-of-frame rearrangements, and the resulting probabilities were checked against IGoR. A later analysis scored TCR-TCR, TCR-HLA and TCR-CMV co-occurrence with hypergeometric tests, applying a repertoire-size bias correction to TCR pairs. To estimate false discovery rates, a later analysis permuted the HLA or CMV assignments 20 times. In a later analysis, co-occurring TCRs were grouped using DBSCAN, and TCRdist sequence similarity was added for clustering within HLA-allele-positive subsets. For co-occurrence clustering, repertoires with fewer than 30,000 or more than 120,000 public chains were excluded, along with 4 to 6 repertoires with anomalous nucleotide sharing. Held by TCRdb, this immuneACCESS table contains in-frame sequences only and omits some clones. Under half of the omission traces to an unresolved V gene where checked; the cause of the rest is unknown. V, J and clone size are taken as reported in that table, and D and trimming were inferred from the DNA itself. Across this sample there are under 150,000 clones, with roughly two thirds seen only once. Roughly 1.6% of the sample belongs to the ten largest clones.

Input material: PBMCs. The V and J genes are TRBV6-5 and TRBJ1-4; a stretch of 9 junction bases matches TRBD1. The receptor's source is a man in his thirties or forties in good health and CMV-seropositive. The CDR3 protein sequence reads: CASSPQTGGIEKLFF. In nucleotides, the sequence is TGTGCCAGCAGTCCGCAGACAGGGGGAATTGAAAAACTGTTTTTT.